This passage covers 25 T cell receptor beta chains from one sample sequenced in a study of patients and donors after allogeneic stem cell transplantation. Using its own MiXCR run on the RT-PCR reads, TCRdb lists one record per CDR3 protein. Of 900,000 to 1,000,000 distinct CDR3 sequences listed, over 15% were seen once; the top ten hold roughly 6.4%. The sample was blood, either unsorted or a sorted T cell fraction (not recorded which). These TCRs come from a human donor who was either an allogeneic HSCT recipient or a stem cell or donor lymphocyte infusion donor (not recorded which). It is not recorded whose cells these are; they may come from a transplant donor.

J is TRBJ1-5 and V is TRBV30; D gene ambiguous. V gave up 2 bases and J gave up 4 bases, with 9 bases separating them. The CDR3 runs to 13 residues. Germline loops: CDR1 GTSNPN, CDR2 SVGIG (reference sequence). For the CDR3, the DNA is TGTGCCTGGAGTACGGGGTATAATCAGCCCCAGCATTTT. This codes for CAWSTGYNQPQHF.

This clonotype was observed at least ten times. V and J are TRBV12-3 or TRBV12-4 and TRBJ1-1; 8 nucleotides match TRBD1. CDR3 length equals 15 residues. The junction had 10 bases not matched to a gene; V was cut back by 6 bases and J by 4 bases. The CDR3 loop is CASRRTGISGTEAFF. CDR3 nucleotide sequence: TGTGCCAGCAGACGGACAGGGATCTCGGGCACTGAAGCTTTCTTT.

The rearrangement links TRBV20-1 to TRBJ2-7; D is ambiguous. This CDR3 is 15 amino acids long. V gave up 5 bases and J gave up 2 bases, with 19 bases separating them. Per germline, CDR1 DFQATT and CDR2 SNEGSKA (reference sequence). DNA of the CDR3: TGCAGTGCTGCCCTTAACGAAAGGACCCCCTACGAGCAGTACTTC. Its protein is CSAALNERTPYEQYF.

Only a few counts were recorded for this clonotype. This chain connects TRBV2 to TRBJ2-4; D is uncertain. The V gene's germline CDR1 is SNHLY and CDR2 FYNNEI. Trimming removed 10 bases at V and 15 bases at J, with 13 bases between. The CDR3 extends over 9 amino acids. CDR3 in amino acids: CATMVGLYF. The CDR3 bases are TGTGCCACTATGGTGGGTTTGTACTTC.

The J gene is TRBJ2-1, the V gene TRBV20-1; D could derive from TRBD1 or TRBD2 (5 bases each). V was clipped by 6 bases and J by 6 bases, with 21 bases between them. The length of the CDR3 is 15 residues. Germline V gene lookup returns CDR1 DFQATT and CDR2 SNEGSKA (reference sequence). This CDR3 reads CSAVGDRGPVNEQFF. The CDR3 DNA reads TGCAGTGCAGTTGGGGACCGGGGTCCGGTCAATGAGCAGTTCTTC.

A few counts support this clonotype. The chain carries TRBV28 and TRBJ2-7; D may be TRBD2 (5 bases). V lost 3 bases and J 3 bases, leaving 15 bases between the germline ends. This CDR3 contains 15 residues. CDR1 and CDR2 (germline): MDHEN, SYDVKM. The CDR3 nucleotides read TGTGCCAGCAGTTTGAGGGATAGCCACTTCTACGAGCAGTACTTC. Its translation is CASSLRDSHFYEQYF.

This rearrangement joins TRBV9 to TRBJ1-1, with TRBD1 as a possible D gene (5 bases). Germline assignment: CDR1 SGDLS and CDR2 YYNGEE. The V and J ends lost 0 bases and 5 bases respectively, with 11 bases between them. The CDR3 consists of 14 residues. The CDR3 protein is CASSVGVGRTEAFF. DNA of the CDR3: TGTGCCAGCAGCGTAGGGGTGGGGCGGACTGAAGCTTTCTTT.

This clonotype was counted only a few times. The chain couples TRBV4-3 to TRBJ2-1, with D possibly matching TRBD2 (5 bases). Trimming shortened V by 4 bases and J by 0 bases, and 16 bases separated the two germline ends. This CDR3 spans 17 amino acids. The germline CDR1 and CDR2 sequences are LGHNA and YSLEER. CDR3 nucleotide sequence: TGCGCCAGCAGCCCGTATAACGAGGGTCGCTCCTACAATGAGCAGTTCTTC. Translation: CASSPYNEGRSYNEQFF.

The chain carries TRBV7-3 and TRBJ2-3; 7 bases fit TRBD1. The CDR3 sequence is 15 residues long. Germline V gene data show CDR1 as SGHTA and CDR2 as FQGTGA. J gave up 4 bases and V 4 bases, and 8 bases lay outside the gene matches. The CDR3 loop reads CASSSGGYDPDTQYF. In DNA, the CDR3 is TGTGCCAGCAGCTCAGGGGGATATGATCCAGATACGCAGTATTTT.

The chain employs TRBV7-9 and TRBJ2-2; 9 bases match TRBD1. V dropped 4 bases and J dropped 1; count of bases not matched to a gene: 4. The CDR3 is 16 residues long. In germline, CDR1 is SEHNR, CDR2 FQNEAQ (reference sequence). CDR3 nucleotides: TGTGCCAGCAGCTCCCGGGACAGGGTGAACACCGGGGAGCTGTTTTTT. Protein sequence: CASSSRDRVNTGELFF.

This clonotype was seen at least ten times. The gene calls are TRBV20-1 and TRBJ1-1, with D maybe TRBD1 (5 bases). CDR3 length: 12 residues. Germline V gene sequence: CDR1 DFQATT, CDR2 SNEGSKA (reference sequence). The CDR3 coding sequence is TGCATGACGAACGGGGGTTGGACTGAAGCTTTCTTT. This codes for CMTNGGWTEAFF.

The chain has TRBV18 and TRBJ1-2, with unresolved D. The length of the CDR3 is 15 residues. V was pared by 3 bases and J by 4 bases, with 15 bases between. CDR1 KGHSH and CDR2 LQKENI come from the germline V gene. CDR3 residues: CASSPGRTGGYGYTF. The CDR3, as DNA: TGTGCCAGCTCACCCGGACGGACGGGTGGCTATGGCTACACCTTC.

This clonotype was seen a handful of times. The CDR3 protein is CAWSDPDRGWYGYTF. The CDR3 bases are TGTGCCTGGAGTGATCCCGACAGGGGTTGGTATGGCTACACCTTC. This rearrangement joins TRBV30 to TRBJ1-2; 8 bases are shared with TRBD1. The germline CDR1 and CDR2 sequences are GTSNPN and SVGIG (reference sequence). This CDR3 region has 15 residues. V gave up 1 base and J gave up 5 bases; unmatched junction bases: 9.

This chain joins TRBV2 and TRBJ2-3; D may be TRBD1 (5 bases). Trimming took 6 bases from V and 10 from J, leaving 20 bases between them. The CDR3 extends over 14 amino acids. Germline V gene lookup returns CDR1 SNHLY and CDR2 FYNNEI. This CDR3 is CASSRTSPQQPQYF. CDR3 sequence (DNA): TGTGCCAGCAGCCGGACATCCCCCCAACAGCCGCAGTATTTT. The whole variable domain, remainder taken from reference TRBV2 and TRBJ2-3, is EPEVTQTPSHQVTQMGQEVILRCVPISNHLYFYWYRQILGQKVEFLVSFYNNEISEKSEIFDDQFSVERPDGSNFTLKIRSTKLEDSAMYFCASSRTSPQQPQYFGPGTRLTVL.

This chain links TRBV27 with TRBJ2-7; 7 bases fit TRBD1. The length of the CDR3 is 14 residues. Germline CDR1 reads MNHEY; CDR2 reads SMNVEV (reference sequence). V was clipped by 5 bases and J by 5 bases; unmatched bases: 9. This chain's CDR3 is CASSLTGRPHEQYF. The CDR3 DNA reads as TGTGCCAGCAGTCTGACAGGGAGACCCCACGAGCAGTACTTC.

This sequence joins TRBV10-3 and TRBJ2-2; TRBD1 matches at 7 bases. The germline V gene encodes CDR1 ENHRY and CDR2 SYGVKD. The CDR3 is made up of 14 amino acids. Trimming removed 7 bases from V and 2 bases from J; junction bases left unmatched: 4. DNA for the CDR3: TGTGCCATCAAGGGGACAGCCAACACCGGGGAGCTGTTTTTT. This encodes CAIKGTANTGELFF.

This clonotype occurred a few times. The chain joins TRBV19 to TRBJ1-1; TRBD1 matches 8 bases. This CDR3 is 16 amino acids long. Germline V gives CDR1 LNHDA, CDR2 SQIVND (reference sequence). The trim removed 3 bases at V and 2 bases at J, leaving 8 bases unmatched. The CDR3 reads CASSIRQGTRNTEAFF. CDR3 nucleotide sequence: TGTGCCAGTAGTATCCGACAGGGGACTAGAAACACTGAAGCTTTCTTT. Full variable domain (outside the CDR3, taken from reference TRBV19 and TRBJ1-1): DGGITQSPKYLFRKEGQNVTLSCEQNLNHDAMYWYRQDPGQGLRLIYYSQIVNDFQKGDIAEGYSVSREKKESFPLTVTSAQKNPTAFYLCASSIRQGTRNTEAFFGQGTRLTVV.

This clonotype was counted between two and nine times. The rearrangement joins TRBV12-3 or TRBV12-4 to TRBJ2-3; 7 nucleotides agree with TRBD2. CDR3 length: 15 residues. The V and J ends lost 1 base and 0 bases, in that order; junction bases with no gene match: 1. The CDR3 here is CASSLGDYSTDTQYF. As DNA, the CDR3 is TGTGCCAGCAGTTTAGGGGACTATAGCACAGATACGCAGTATTTT.

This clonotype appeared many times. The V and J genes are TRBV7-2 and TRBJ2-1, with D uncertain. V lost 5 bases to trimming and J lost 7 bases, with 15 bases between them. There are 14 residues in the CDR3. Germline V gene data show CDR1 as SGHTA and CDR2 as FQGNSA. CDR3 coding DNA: TGTGCCAGCAGCCCACTCTCCAGGTGGAATGAGCAGTTCTTC. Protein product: CASSPLSRWNEQFF.

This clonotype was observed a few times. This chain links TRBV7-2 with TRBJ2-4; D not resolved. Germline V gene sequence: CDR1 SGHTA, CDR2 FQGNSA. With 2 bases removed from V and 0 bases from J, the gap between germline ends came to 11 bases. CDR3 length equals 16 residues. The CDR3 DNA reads TGTGCCAGCAGCTTAAGTTGGGAACTAGCCAAAAACATTCAGTACTTC. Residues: CASSLSWELAKNIQYF.

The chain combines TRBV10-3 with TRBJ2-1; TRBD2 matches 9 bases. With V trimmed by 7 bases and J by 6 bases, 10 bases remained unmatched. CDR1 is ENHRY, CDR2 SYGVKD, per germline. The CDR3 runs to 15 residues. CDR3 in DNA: TGTGCCATCAATGCGGGAGGGCCCAAGGTCAATGAGCAGTTCTTC. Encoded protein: CAINAGGPKVNEQFF.

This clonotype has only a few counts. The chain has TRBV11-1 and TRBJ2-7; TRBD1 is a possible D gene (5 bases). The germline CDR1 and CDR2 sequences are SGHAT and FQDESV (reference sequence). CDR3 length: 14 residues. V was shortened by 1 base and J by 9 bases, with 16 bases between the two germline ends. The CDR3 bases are TGTGCCAGCAGCTTAGGAGGCAGGGCCGGATGGCAGTACTTC. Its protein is CASSLGGRAGWQYF.

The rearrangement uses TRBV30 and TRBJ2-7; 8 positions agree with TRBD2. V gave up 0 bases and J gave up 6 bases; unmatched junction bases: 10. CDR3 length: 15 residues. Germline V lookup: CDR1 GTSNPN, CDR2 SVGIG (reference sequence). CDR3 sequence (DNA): TGTGCCTGGAGTGTACCGGGACTAGGGGTTTTCGAGCAGTACTTC. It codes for CAWSVPGLGVFEQYF. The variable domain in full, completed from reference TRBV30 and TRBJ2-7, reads SQTIHQWPATLVQPVGSPLSLECTVEGTSNPNLYWYRQAAGRGLQLLFYSVGIGQISSEVPQNLSASRPQDRQFILSSKKLLLSDSGFYLCAWSVPGLGVFEQYFGPGTRLTVT.

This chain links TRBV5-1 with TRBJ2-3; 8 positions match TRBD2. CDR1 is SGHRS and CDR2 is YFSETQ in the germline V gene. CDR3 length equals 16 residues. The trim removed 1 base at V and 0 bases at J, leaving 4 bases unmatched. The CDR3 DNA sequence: TGCGCCAGCAGCTTGTACCCTAGCGGGAGCACAGATACGCAGTATTTT. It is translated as CASSLYPSGSTDTQYF.

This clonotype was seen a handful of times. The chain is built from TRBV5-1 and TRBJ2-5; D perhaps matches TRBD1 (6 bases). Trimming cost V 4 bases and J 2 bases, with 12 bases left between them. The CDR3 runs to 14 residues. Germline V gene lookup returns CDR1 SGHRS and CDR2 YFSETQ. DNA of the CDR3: TGCGCCAGCAGCCCGGACAGCCGGCAAGAGACCCAGTACTTC. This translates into CASSPDSRQETQYF.